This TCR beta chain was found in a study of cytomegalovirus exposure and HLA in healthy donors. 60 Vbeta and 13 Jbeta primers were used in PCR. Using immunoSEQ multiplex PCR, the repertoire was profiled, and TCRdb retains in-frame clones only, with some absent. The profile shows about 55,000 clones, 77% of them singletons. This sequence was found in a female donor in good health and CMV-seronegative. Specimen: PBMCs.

DNA for the CDR3: TGTGCCAGCAGCCCGAAGTACGAGCAGTACTTC. Its translation is CASSPKYEQYF. This chain connects TRBV2 to TRBJ2-5; D uncertain. The DNA end is more similar to TRBJ2-7, so the J call may be wrong. CDR3 length equals 11 residues. Per the germline V gene, CDR1 is SNHLY and CDR2 is FYNNEI.